This entry describes one T cell receptor (beta chain). The antigen is not known. This specimen comes from a study of T cells in Graves' hyperthyroidism and ophthalmopathy. Study-level points and caveats: Ophthalmopathy stood apart from stable hyperthyroidism in a 13 V-J model. Ophthalmopathy was identified by the model a median about 6 months ahead of onset. Appearing also in blood were most of the thyroid clonotypes expanded above 0.001.

Clinical symptoms, serum thyroxine and TRAb, thyroid ultrasound and orbital computed tomography together formed the diagnostic basis. The CDR3 totals 10 residues. Looked up from germline, CDR1 is SQVTM and CDR2 is ANQGSEA. Trimming stripped 7 bases from V and 1 base from J, with 4 bases between. Authors of the study amplified TCR beta CDR3 regions from RNA transcripts. The HTBI primer set served for first-round RT-PCR of the TCR CDR3. Each CDR3 protein is one row after TCRdb ran MiXCR on the multiplex PCR reads. The repertoire holds roughly 570,000 distinct CDR3 sequences, with about half as singletons.

The sequence was obtained from an adult woman with Graves' disease, either hyperthyroidism or ophthalmopathy (not recorded which). The sequencing sample was made of peripheral blood or thyroid tissue (not recorded which). The chain combines TRBV29-1 with TRBJ1-1; D gene ambiguous. As DNA, the CDR3 is TGCAGCGCCGAGAACACTGAAGCTTTCTTT. The encoded protein is CSAENTEAFF.